Sequencing of this T cell receptor (beta chain) was carried out in a study of T cells after yellow fever vaccination. MiXCR, run by TCRdb on the 5' RACE reads, gives a single entry per CDR3 protein. The sample includes hundreds of thousands of distinct CDR3 sequences, 8.5% to 9% of them seen just once. V was pared by 8 bases and J by 0 bases, with 13 bases between. The CDR3 consists of 15 residues. Germline loops: CDR1 SNHLY, CDR2 FYNNEI. This sequence originates from a man between 18 and 35 years old who received the YFV17D yellow fever vaccine. The sample here was PBMCs, taken on the day of the first yellow fever vaccination. The chain couples TRBV2 to TRBJ2-2; D is possibly TRBD1 (6 bases). The CDR3 sequence is CASGIQGPNTGELFF. The CDR3 nucleotides read TGTGCCAGCGGGATACAGGGCCCGAACACCGGGGAGCTGTTTTTT.